This is a list of T cell receptor beta chains from one sample in a study of long-term antiretroviral therapy in people with HIV. The table came from immunoSEQ multiplex PCR; TCRdb's copy has only in-frame clones and leaves some out. The sample includes about 29,000 clones, around nine tenths of them seen just once. Here the sequenced sample was unsorted PBMCs, taken 0.5 years after starting antiretroviral therapy. These receptors came from a young woman with HIV. Both conserved end residues are part of each CDR3. A D gene is named only where the DNA matches it firmly. Rows may omit the clone size; those that give it use once, few, many or a size class.

j_call v_call d_call clone_size cdr3_aa cdr3_nt
TRBJ2-2 TRBV29-1 . . CSVVLNTGELFF TGCAGCGTTGTGCTGAACACCGGGGAGCTGTTTTTT
TRBJ1-6 TRBV25-1 . . CASRLAPGSQRNSPLHF TGTGCCAGCAGGCTTGCACCAGGGAGCCAAAGGAATTCACCCCTCCACTTT
TRBJ2-2 TRBV7-2 TRBD1 . CASSLNAGGITGELFF TGTGCCAGCAGCTTAAATGCAGGGGGCATCACCGGGGAGCTGTTTTTT
TRBJ1-1 TRBV7-2 TRBD1 . CASSSDRGEAFF TGTGCCAGCAGCTCGGACAGGGGAGAAGCTTTCTTT
TRBJ1-1 TRBV7-6 . . CASSSYASTEAFF TGTGCCAGCAGCTCTTATGCATCAACTGAAGCTTTCTTT
TRBJ2-4 TRBV4-3 TRBD1 . CASSPRTGIAKNIQYF TGCGCCAGCAGCCCTCGGACAGGGATAGCCAAAAACATTCAGTACTTC
TRBJ2-1 TRBV7-9 . . CASSLVRGLVINEQFF TGTGCCAGCAGCTTAGTGCGCGGACTCGTTATAAATGAGCAGTTCTTC
TRBJ2-7 TRBV18 . . CASSGRGNDEQYF TGTGCCAGCTCAGGGAGGGGGAACGACGAGCAGTACTTC
TRBJ2-5 TRBV9 TRBD1 . CASSQGASGETQYF TGTGCCAGCAGTCAGGGGGCATCGGGAGAGACCCAGTACTTC
TRBJ2-1 TRBV9 . few CASSPRTPDNEQFF TGTGCCAGCAGCCCACGGACTCCGGACAATGAGCAGTTCTTC
TRBJ2-2 TRBV18 . . CASSLTTGMPGELFF TGTGCCAGCTCCCTTACCACAGGGATGCCCGGGGAGCTGTTTTTT
TRBJ2-7 TRBV19 TRBD1 . CASSIWGQGDNEQYF TGTGCCAGTAGTATATGGGGACAGGGGGACAACGAGCAGTACTTC
TRBJ2-7 TRBV18 TRBD1 . CASSPLGQGANEQYF TGTGCCAGCTCACCTCTTGGACAGGGGGCCAACGAGCAGTACTTC
TRBJ1-1 TRBV7-2 . . CASRPGNTEAFF TGTGCCAGCAGACCGGGGAACACTGAAGCTTTCTTT
TRBJ2-2 TRBV25-1 TRBD2 . CASSQTSVTGELFF TGTGCCAGCAGCCAAACTAGCGTCACCGGGGAGCTGTTTTTT
TRBJ2-1 TRBV27 TRBD2 . CASSPHTSGIQFF TGTGCCAGCAGTCCCCATACTAGCGGGATTCAGTTCTTC
TRBJ1-6 TRBV19 TRBD1 . CASSSGQVRSPLHF TGTGCCAGTAGTAGTGGACAGGTTCGATCACCCCTCCACTTT
TRBJ2-6 TRBV29-1 . . CSGISGANVLTF TGCAGCGGGATCTCTGGGGCCAACGTCCTGACTTTC
TRBJ2-1 TRBV15 TRBD2 . CATSRIAGGPQIYVF TGTGCCACCAGCAGAATAGCGGGAGGGCCTCAGATTTATGTCTTC
TRBJ2-3 TRBV4-1 TRBD1 . CASSQRRPGQRSTDTQYF TGCGCCAGCAGCCAAAGGAGGCCGGGACAGCGGAGCACAGATACGCAGTATTTT
TRBJ2-2 TRBV15 TRBD2 . CATSQNPSGSRSGELFF TGTGCCACCAGCCAGAACCCAAGCGGGAGTCGTTCCGGGGAGCTGTTTTTT
TRBJ1-1 TRBV11-3 . . CASSLQEDTEAFF TGTGCCAGCAGCTTACAGGAGGACACTGAAGCTTTCTTT
TRBJ1-2 TRBV19 TRBD1 . CASSPTGTGGAGYTF TGTGCCAGTAGTCCCACCGGGACAGGGGGCGCGGGCTACACCTTC
TRBJ2-7 TRBV19 . . CAAGSFSEQYF TGTGCCGCCGGGAGTTTCTCCGAGCAGTACTTC
TRBJ1-1 TRBV5-4 TRBD1 few CASGGQENTEAFF TGTGCCAGCGGAGGACAGGAAAACACTGAAGCTTTCTTT
TRBJ2-3 TRBV29-1 TRBD1 . CSVETGGTDTQYF TGCAGCGTTGAAACAGGGGGGACAGATACGCAGTATTTT
TRBJ1-3 TRBV9 . . CASSVGSGNTIYF TGTGCCAGCAGCGTAGGTTCTGGAAACACCATATATTTT
TRBJ2-5 TRBV6-1 TRBD1 . CASSEELQGIGTQYF TGTGCCAGCAGTGAAGAACTACAGGGGATAGGGACCCAGTACTTC
TRBJ2-2 TRBV27 . once CASSPRPDRYTGELFF TGTGCCAGCAGTCCGCGACCGGACAGATACACCGGGGAGCTGTTTTTT
TRBJ1-2 TRBV6-5 TRBD1 . CASSPGTGPGYTF TGTGCCAGCAGTCCCGGGACAGGGCCCGGCTACACCTTC
TRBJ1-3 TRBV28 . . CASSVGNTIYF TGTGCCAGCTCCGTCGGAAACACCATATATTTT
TRBJ1-2 TRBV27 . . CASSFLSSGGYTF TGTGCCAGCAGTTTCCTCTCTTCGGGAGGCTACACCTTC
TRBJ1-2 TRBV2 . . CASSYSGDYGYTF TGTGCCAGCAGCTATTCAGGGGACTATGGCTACACCTTC
TRBJ2-2 TRBV7-2 TRBD1 . CASSSTGGGTGELFF TGTGCCAGCAGCTCGACAGGGGGCGGTACCGGGGAGCTGTTTTTT
TRBJ2-5 TRBV5-1 . . CASSLGGSRRAETQYF TGCGCCAGCAGCTTGGGGGGATCCCGGAGGGCAGAGACCCAGTACTTC
TRBJ2-7 TRBV9 TRBD2 . CASSVGGGNTYEQYF TGTGCCAGCAGCGTAGGGGGGGGAAACACCTACGAGCAGTACTTC
TRBJ1-1 TRBV6-1 . . CASSEVGRNTEAFF TGTGCCAGCAGTGAAGTAGGGAGGAACACTGAAGCTTTCTTT
TRBJ2-1 TRBV6-5 TRBD1 once CASSLIRDSYNEQFF TGTGCCAGCAGTCTTATCCGGGACAGTTACAATGAGCAGTTCTTC